This T cell receptor beta chain was retrieved from a study of cytomegalovirus exposure and HLA in healthy donors (dated by TCRdb to about 2017). For the study in its entirety: An earlier analysis of several hundred of the donors reported over 250 Gb of sequence data and 90 million to 120 million unique TCR beta sequences obtained from about 180 million T cells. Roughly 300 gigabases of sequencing data and 91 million or so unique TCR sequences made up an early release that covered several hundred HLA-typed donors. All discovery cohort repertoires had been generated on a single sequencing platform. A few DR-DQ haplotypes were treated as single units for association and clustering because of strong linkage in the cohort. A later analysis re-analyzed previously published TCR beta repertoires from roughly 600 donors and added high-resolution HLA genotyping to study TCR occurrence patterns. On average, roughly 200,000 unique TCR beta nucleotide sequences were sequenced per donor among several hundred genotyped donors of the cohort, with roughly 18% of those sequences being non-productive. In an earlier analysis of roughly 540 of the donors, high-throughput TCR beta sequencing was used to judge whether each TCR beta V gene segment behaved as functional or pseudogenic. The study was designed to test whether signatures of past pathogen exposure could be identified by cataloging public T cell receptors. Typing coverage varied by locus: about 620-630 donors for A, B, C, DRB1 and DQB1; approximately 520 for DQA1; about 590 for DPA1; roughly 450 for DPB1. Rather than using new phenotypic data, the later analysis identified candidate immune exposures from TCR beta sequences and from how often those sequences occurred across donors. HLA typing included class I and class II loci at four-digit resolution. A later genetic analysis used genome-wide SNP genotypes for about 65% of the roughly 670 donors, treating that subset as a discovery cohort. Among the approximately 400 genotyped donors, around 79% belonged to the genetic ancestry cluster associated with self-reported Caucasian donors. Alongside the repertoire data, information on donor age, sex, ethnicity and CMV serostatus was compiled. High-throughput TCR immunosequencing, statistical association of individual TCRs with disease status, and machine learning were combined to predict cytomegalovirus infection status. The T cell repertoires of around 730 subjects were profiled by immunosequencing and related to cytomegalovirus serostatus. Along with the roughly 700-subject first cohort, a separate validation cohort of over a hundred different subjects was used.

What the research found in general, with its limitations: A group of highly shared sequence variants was considered likely to be a technical artifact of the sequencing pipeline. Sequencing depth was assumed to be roughly uniform across donors in the presence/absence analyses, though that assumption may not hold. When HLA alleles, especially DR and DQ, strongly co-occurred, attributing TCR associations to individual alleles was difficult. Three of the identified cytomegalovirus-associated TCR beta chains were confirmed in vitro to be specific for cytomegalovirus antigens. Most TCR sequences were observed very rarely across donors, whereas some public TCRs were present in many individuals. Cytomegalovirus status was reported to be diagnosed by the classifier with high specificity and sensitivity in both the original and validation cohorts. In a later genetic analysis, fewer N-insertions in productive TCRs were reported among donors in an Asian-associated ancestry cluster than the roughly 700-donor mean. In a later analysis, HLA-associated TCR beta chains were found to be more clonally expanded and to have lower generation probabilities than equally common non-associated chains. A total of some 180 TCR beta chains were listed by the study as associated with cytomegalovirus. The authors suggested that the approach could potentially be extended to other disease states and immunological phenotypes. A later analysis associated 15,000 to 20,000 TCR beta sequences with specific HLA alleles at a false discovery rate of 0.05. According to a later analysis, most CMV-associated TCR beta chains appeared to be HLA-restricted, and the HLA associations seemed to be driven largely by CMV exposure. The only immune exposure information available for the cohort was CMV serostatus. In a later analysis, the rate of TCR association differed among HLA loci, with DRB1 alleles having the most associated TCRs and HLA-C alleles having the fewest. Because some donors lacked HLA typing at each locus, the association tests relied only on the typed subset. Broadly in line with IMGT annotations, most TCR beta V segments showed up in productive rearrangements about 87% or about 30% of the time in an earlier analysis of roughly 590 of the donors. According to a later analysis, parvovirus B19, influenza, CMV and Epstein-Barr virus appeared linked to several top co-occurrence clusters. Correlated functional status among segregating V segments might reflect linkage disequilibrium, but an unknown experimental factor could not be ruled out. V-gene and J-gene trimming of TCR beta chains was associated with a missense DCLRE1C variant in a later genetic analysis, and the association was replicated in an independent cohort. Only TCR beta chains were sequenced in this cohort, and the absence of alpha or paired-chain data limited detectable features. The 87-base-pair reads could not distinguish some IMGT-functional V segments, including TRBV6-2 and TRBV6-3, so those segments were excluded. The earlier analysis of some 560 of the donors excluded around 17 rarely observed V segments, including chromosome 9 orphons, because counts were too low. A further reported finding was that TCR beta sequences accurately predicted the HLA-A and HLA-B alleles for most subjects in the first cohort.

Library method: the immunoSEQ multiplex PCR assay. The multiplex PCR relied on a mix of 60 forward primers for TCR Vbeta segments and 13 reverse primers for TCR Jbeta segments. The CDR3 region of rearranged TCR beta genes was amplified from genomic DNA with a multiplex PCR assay. On the Illumina HiSeq System, the amplified TCR beta libraries were sequenced as 87-base-pair reads. The paper's processing steps were these. A later analysis tallied approximately 87 million unique TCR beta chains across the 666 repertoires, and approximately 12 million of those chains were shared by two or more donors. To remove PCR and sequencing errors, raw reads were error-corrected and collapsed into unique sequences using a nearest-neighbor algorithm that merged closely related sequences. V, D and J gene segments were assigned by aligning CDR3 sequences to IMGT reference sequences. Each retained sequence needed at least a six-nucleotide match to both a V gene segment and a J gene segment. A rearrangement counted as productive if the CDR3 had no stop codons and remained in frame with V and J, and every other rearrangement counted as non-productive. CDR3 was defined by IMGT convention, running from the second conserved V-encoded cysteine to the conserved J-encoded phenylalanine. In an earlier analysis of more than 550 of the donors, sequences lacking an unambiguous match to a single V gene segment were excluded. In an earlier analysis of 450 to 700 of the donors, V segments were called functional above 56.7% productive rearrangements and were called segregating when the between-donor standard deviation exceeded 5%. A statistical classification framework was built for diagnosing cytomegalovirus status from the catalog of TCR beta chain sequences. A later analysis assigned V and J genes by comparing TCR nucleotide sequences with IMGT/GENE-DB human TR gene sequences. In a later analysis, CDR3 sequences and most-parsimonious VDJ recombination scenarios were assigned using the TCRdist pipeline. In a later analysis, every TCR beta chain was defined by the combination of its CDR3 amino acid sequence and its V-gene family, and reads without a unique V-gene family were dropped. To address suspected cross-contamination and a sequencing artifact, a later analysis removed approximately 600 highly shared, low-generation-probability nucleotide sequences. For each public chain, a later analysis derived a clonal expansion index from normalized ranks of inferred template counts within each repertoire. A later analysis computed generation probabilities with a VDJ recombination model fitted to out-of-frame rearrangements, and checked the results against IGoR. In a later analysis, TCR-TCR, TCR-HLA and TCR-CMV co-occurrence was scored with hypergeometric tests, and a repertoire-size bias correction was applied to TCR pairs. In a later analysis, false discovery rates were estimated by permuting HLA or CMV assignments 20 times. In a later analysis, co-occurring TCRs were grouped using DBSCAN, and TCRdist sequence similarity was added for clustering within HLA-allele-positive subsets. Repertoires with fewer than 30,000 or more than 120,000 public chains, plus five repertoires with anomalous nucleotide sharing, were excluded from co-occurrence clustering. Imported from immuneACCESS, the table was reduced by TCRdb to in-frame sequences with V and J called. These copies leave out some clones; in studies compared against another copy, an unresolved V gene accounts for under half, and the cause of the remainder is not known. Clone size and the V and J calls come from that table; the DNA yielded D and trimming. This sample is represented by around 160,000 clones; roughly 80% of them were singletons. The top ten clonotypes cover less than 10% of the sample.

A word on this clone: Its antigen has not been determined. No much larger clone is present one base from it, and per-base qualities are unavailable.

The CDR3 numbers 15 residues from cysteine through phenylalanine. Only the CDR3 DNA is retained, 45 bases long and in frame from the first base. Between the V and J ends, shortened by 0 bases and 2 bases respectively, the junction contains 9 bases. CDR1 is given as SGDLS and CDR2 as YYNGEE, both from the germline V gene. In total, approximately 610 healthy bone marrow donors made up the cohort. At the time of sampling, all cohort members were nominally healthy, though unrecorded immune exposures were likely present. The donor was CMV seropositive and belonged to the group of 250 to 300 seropositive cohort members. A peripheral blood sample was provided by each donor, and peripheral blood mononuclear cells were used for TCR beta sequencing. The Qiagen DNeasy Blood Extraction Kit was used to extract genomic DNA from the blood cell samples.

The sequencing input was PBMCs. The receptor was derived from a man aged 18 to 29 in good health and CMV-seropositive. The chain is assembled from TRBV9 and TRBJ2-1; TRBD1 is perhaps the D gene, given 5 matching bases. The DNA reads as follows: TGTGCCAGCAGCGTAGTTAGGGGTGCCTACAATGAGCAGTTCTTC. Its protein product is CASSVVRGAYNEQFF.